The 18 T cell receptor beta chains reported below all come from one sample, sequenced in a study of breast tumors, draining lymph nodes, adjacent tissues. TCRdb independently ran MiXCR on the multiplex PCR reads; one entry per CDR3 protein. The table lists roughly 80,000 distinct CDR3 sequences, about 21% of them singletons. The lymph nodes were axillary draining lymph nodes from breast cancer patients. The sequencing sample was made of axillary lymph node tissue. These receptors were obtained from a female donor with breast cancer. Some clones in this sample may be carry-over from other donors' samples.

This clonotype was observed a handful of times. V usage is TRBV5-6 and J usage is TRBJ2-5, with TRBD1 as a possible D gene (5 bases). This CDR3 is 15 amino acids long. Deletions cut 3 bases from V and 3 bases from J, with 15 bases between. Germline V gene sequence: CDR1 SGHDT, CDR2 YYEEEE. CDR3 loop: CASSYWGQGKETQYF. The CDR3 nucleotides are TGTGCCAGCAGCTATTGGGGCCAGGGTAAAGAGACCCAGTACTTC.

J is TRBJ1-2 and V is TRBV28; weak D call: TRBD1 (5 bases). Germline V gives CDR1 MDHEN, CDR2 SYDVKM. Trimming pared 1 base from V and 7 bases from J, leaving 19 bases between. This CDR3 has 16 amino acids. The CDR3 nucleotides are TGTGCCAGCAGTTTATTTTTTGGGGGGGAGCGCCGTGGCTACACCTTC. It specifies CASSLFFGGERRGYTF.

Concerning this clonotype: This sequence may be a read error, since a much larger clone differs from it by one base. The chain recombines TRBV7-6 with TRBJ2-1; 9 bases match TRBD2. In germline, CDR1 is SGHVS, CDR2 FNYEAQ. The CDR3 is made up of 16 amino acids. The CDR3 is CASSLGAAGGGNEQLF. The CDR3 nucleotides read TGTGCCAGCAGCTTAGGGGCAGCGGGAGGAGGCAATGAGCAGCTCTTC.

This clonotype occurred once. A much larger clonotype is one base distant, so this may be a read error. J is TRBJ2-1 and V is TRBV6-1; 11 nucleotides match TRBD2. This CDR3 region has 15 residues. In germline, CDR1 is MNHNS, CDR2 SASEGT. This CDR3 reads CVSSLLGTSGNEQFF. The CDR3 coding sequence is TGTGTCAGCAGCTTATTAGGGACTAGCGGCAATGAGCAGTTCTTC.

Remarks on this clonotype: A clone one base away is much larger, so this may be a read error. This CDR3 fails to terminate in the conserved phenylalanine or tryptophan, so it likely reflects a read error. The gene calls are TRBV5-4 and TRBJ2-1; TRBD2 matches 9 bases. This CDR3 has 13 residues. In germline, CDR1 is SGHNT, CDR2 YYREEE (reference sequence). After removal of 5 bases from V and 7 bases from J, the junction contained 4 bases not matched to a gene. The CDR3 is CASRIAGANEQFL. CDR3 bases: TGTGCCAGCAGAATAGCGGGAGCAAATGAGCAGTTCCTC.

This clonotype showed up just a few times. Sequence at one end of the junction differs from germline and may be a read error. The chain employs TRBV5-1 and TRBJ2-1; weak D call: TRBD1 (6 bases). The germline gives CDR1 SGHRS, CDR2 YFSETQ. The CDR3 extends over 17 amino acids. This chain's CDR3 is CASSLETGSSSYNGQFF. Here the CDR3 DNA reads TGCGCCAGCAGCTTGGAAACAGGGTCCAGCTCCTACAATGGGCAGTTCTTC.

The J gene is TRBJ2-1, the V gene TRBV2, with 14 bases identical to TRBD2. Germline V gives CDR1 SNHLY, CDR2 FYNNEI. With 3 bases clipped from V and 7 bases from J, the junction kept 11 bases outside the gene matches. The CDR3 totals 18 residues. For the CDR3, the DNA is TGTGCCAGCAGTGATGAGACTAGCGGGAGGGCCGTAGGGAATGAGCAGTTCTTC. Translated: CASSDETSGRAVGNEQFF.

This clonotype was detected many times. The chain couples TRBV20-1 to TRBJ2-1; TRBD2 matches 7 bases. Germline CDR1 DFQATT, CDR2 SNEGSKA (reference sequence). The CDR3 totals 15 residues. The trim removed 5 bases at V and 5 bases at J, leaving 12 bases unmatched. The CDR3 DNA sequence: TGCAGTGCTCTGGCGGGAGAATCTATCCACAATGAGCAGTTCTTC. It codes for CSALAGESIHNEQFF.

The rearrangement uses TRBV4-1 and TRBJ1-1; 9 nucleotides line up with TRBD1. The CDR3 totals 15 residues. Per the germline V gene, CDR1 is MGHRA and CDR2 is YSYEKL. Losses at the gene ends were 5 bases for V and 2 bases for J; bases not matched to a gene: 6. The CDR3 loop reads CASSIRDRDNTEAFF. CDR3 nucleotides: TGCGCCAGCAGCATCCGGGACAGGGATAACACTGAAGCTTTCTTT.

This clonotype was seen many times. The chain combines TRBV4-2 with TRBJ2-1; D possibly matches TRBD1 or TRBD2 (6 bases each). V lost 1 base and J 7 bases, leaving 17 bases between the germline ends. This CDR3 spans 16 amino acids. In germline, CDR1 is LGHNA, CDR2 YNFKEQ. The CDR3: CASSQGTLRGGNEQFF. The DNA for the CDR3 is TGTGCCAGCAGCCAAGGCACACTTCGAGGGGGGAATGAGCAGTTCTTC.

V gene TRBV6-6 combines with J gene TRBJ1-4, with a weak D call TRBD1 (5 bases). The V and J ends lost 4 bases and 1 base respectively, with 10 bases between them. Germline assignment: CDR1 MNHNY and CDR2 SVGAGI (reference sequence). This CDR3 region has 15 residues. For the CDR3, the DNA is TGTGCCAGCAGTTTGGAGGGGAGAACTAATGAAAAACTGTTTTTT. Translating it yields CASSLEGRTNEKLFF.

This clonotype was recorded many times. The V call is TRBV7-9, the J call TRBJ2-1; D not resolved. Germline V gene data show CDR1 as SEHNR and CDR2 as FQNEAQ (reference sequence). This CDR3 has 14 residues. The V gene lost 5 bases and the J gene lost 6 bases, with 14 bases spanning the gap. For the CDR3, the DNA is TGTGCCAGCAGCCCCGAAAACAGACGCAATGAGCAGTTCTTC. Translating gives CASSPENRRNEQFF. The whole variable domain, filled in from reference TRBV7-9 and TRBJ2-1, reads DTGVSQNPRHKITKRGQNVTFRCDPISEHNRLYWYRQTLGQGPEFLTYFQNEAQLEKSRLLSDRFSAERPKGSFSTLEIQRTEQGDSAMYLCASSPENRRNEQFFGPGTRLTVL.

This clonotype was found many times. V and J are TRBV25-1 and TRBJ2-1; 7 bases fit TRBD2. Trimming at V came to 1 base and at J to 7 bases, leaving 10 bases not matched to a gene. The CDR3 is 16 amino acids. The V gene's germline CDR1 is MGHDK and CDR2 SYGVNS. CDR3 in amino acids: CASSESTGRAGNEQFF. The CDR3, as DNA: TGTGCCAGCAGTGAATCGACTGGGAGGGCCGGAAATGAGCAGTTCTTC.

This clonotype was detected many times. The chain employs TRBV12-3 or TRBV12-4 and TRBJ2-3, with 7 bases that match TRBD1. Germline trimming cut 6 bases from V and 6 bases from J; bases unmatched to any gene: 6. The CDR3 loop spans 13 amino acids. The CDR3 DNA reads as TGTGCCAGCAGCCGAGGGACAGCTGATACGCAGTATTTT. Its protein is CASSRGTADTQYF.

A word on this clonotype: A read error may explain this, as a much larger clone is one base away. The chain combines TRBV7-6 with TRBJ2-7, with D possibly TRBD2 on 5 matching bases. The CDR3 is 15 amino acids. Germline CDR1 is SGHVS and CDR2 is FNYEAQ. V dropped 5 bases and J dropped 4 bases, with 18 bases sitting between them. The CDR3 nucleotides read TGTGCCAGCAGCCAAACTGGCGGGTTGACTTACGAGCAGTACTTC. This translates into CASSQTGGLTYEQYF.

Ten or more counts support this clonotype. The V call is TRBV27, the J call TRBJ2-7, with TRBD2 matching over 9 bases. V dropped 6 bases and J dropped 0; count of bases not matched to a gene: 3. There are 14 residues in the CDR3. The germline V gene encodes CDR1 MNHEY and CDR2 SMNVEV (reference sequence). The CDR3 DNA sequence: TGTGCCAGCAGAAGCGGGAGGCTCTCCTACGAGCAGTACTTC. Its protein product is CASRSGRLSYEQYF.

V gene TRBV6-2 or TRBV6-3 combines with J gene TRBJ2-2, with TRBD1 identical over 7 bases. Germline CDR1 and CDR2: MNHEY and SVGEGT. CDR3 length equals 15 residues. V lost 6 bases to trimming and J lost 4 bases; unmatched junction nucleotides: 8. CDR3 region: CASRKTGSSTGELFF. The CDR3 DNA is TGTGCCAGCAGAAAGACAGGGTCGAGCACCGGGGAGCTGTTTTTT.

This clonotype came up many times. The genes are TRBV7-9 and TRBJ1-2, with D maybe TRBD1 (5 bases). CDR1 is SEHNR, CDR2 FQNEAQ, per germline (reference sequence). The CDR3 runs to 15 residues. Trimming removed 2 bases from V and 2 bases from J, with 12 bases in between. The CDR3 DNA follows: TGTGCCAGCAGCTTATCAACCACAGGCAACTATGGCTACACCTTC. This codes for CASSLSTTGNYGYTF.